This T cell receptor (beta chain) stems from a study of blood T cell repertoires in COVID-19. Study context: Samples of COVID-19 (acute and convalescent) were obtained from the United States, Italy and Spain. T cells, B-cell-depleted T cells, or PBMCs provided the cDNA or gDNA that served as material.

Original processing methods: Using reference gene primer amplification, nucleated cell counts were estimated. This table comes from immunoSEQ multiplex PCR, and its TCRdb copy is limited to in-frame clones, with some not included. That table supplies the V and J calls and clone size; D and trimming were determined from the DNA. This sample has over 70,000 clones, with about 90% found just once. This clone appeared a single time. This TCR was recovered from a man aged 18 to 30 with COVID-19, enrolled during active disease. Sequences were obtained from peripheral blood.

CDR3 sequence: CSVDTGYSMNTEAFF. In nucleotides, the CDR3 is TGCAGCGTTGACACAGGGTATTCTATGAACACTGAAGCTTTCTTT. This sequence joins TRBV29-1 and TRBJ1-1, with D perhaps matching TRBD1 (6 bases). The germline V and J ends were trimmed by 3 bases and 0 bases, with 14 bases remaining between them. The germline V gene has CDR1 SQVTM and CDR2 ANQGSEA. The CDR3 covers 15 residues.